This paragraph reports one T cell receptor (beta chain). What it binds is unknown. Germline CDR1 and CDR2: SGHAT and FQNNGV. The CDR3 totals 14 residues. Trimming took 1 base from V and 9 from J, leaving 13 bases between them. This record belongs to a study of shared clonotypes between healthy human individuals. Clones were sequenced by immunoSEQ multiplex PCR, and TCRdb holds only the in-frame ones, with some missing. Of around 1,000,000 clones listed, around three quarters are singletons. Study-wide points: Estimated clonotype richness was generally higher in naive than memory subsets. Represented diversity, genetic and exposure-history alike, was limited by few donors.

The source is a man aged 18 to 29 in good health. Some clones in this sample may be carry-over from other donors' samples. What was sequenced was memory CD4+ T cells from PBMCs. As to subset: CD45RA-negative fraction. V is TRBV11-2 and J is TRBJ2-4, with D possibly being TRBD1 or TRBD2 (6 bases each). The CDR3 loop is CASSLVVGGGIQYF. The CDR3 bases are TGTGCCAGCAGCTTAGTTGTGGGGGGCGGCATTCAGTACTTC.